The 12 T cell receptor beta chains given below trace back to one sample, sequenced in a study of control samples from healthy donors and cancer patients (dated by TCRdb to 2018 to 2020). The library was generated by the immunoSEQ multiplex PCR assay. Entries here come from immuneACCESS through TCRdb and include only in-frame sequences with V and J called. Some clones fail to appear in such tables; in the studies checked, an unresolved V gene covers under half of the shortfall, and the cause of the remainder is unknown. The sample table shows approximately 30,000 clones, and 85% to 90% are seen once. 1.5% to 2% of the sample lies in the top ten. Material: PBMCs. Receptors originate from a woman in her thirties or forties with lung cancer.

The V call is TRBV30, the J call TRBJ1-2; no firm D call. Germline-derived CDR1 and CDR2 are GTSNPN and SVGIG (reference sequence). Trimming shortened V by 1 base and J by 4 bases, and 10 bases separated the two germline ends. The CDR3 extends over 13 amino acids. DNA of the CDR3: TGTGCCTGGAGTGCAGGACGTGGCTATGGCTACACCTTC. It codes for CAWSAGRGYGYTF.

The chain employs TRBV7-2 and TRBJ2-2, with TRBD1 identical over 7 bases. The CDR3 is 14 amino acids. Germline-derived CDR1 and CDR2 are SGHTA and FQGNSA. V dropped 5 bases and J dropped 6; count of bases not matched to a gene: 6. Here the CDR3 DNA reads TGTGCCAGCAGCACCTACAGGGGAGCCGGGGAGCTGTTTTTT. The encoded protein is CASSTYRGAGELFF.

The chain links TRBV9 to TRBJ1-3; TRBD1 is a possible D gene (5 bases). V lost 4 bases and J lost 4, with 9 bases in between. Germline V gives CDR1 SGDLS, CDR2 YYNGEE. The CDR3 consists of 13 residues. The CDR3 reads CASSPGTGNTIYF. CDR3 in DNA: TGTGCCAGCAGCCCGGGGACGGGAAACACCATATATTTT. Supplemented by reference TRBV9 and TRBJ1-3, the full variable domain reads DSGVTQTPKHLITATGQRVTLRCSPRSGDLSVYWYQQSLDQGLQFLIQYYNGEERAKGNILERFSAQQFPDLHSELNLSSLELGDSALYFCASSPGTGNTIYFGEGSWLTVV.

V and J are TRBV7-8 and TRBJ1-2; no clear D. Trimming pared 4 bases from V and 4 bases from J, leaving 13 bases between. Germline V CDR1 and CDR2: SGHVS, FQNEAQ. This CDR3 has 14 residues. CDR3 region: CASSWKGPSYGYTF. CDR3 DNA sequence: TGTGCCAGCAGCTGGAAGGGCCCGAGCTATGGCTACACCTTC.

As DNA, the CDR3 is TGTGCCAGCAGGACAAAGCAGGGGCGAGGCGCTTTCTTT. It codes for CASRTKQGRGAFF. The V call is TRBV12-3 or TRBV12-4, the J call TRBJ1-1; maybe TRBD1 (6 bases). This CDR3 region has 13 residues. Between the trimmed V and J ends, which lost 6 bases and 11 bases, there was a span of 19 bases.

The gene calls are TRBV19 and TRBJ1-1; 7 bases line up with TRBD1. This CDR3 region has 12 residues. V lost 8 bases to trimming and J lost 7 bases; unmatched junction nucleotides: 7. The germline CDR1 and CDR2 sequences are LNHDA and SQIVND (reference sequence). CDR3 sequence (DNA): TGTGCCAGTTCCGGGACAGTCCTTGAAGCTTTCTTT. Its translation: CASSGTVLEAFF.

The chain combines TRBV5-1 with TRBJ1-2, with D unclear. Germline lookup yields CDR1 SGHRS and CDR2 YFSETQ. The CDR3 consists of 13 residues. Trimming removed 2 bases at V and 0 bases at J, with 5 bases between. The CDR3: CASSFGSNYGYTF. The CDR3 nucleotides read TGCGCCAGCAGCTTTGGGTCTAACTATGGCTACACCTTC.

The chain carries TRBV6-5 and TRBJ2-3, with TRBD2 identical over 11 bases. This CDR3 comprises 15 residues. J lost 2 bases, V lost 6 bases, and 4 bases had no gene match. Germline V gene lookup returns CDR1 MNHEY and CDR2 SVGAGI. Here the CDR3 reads CASSLAGGFTDTQYF. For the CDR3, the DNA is TGTGCCAGCAGCCTAGCGGGGGGATTCACAGATACGCAGTATTTT.

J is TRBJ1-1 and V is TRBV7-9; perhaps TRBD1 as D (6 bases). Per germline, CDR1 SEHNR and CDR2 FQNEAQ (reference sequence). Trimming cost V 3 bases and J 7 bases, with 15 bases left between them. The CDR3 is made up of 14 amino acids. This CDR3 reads CASSFPPGQLEAFF. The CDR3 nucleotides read TGTGCCAGCAGCTTCCCCCCCGGACAGCTTGAAGCTTTCTTT.

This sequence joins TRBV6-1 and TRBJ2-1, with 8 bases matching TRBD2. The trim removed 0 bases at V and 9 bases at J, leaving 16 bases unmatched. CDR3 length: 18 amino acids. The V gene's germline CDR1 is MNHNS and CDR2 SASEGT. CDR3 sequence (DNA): TGTGCCAGCAGTGAAGCGGATGGGGCGGGGGGACGATCGGTTGAGCAGTTCTTC. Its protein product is CASSEADGAGGRSVEQFF.

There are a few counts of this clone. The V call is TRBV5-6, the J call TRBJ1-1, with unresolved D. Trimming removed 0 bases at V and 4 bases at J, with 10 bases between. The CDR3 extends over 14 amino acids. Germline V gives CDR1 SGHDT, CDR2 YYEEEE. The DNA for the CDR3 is TGTGCCAGCAGCTTGGGAGGACGGAGCACTGAAGCTTTCTTT. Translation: CASSLGGRSTEAFF.

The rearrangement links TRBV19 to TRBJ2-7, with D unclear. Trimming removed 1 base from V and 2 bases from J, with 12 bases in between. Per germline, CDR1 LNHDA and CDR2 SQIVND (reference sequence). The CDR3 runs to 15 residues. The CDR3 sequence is CASSIAPGLPYEQYF. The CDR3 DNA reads TGTGCCAGTAGTATAGCCCCTGGGCTCCCCTACGAGCAGTACTTC.